One T cell receptor beta chain is described in this entry. The antigen this receptor binds is unknown. No quality values exist for individual bases; no much larger clone is one base distant. This sample was included in a study of blood T cells in healthy people across ages (dated by TCRdb to 2013 to 2016). As for the study more broadly: Template switching captured roughly one uniquely barcoded TCR beta cDNA molecule per two T cells in model experiments. To track age-related changes in TCR beta repertoire diversity, the study relied on deep sequencing normalized with unique cDNA molecular identifiers. Donors were grouped into four age groups: young (average roughly 17 years), middle-aged (under 40), aged (62) and long-lived (approximately 81). Using the same blood draw, the study looked at two additional independent replicas of 1 million unique cDNA reads for two donors, one aged 18 to 30 and the other aged 80 or older. To avoid experimental bias, donors of different ages were distributed randomly across sequencing lanes.

The donors were 40 or so Caucasian individuals from Russia, aged 6 to 90 years, who were systemically healthy. Each donor gave about 9.2 milliliters of peripheral blood, drawn into EDTA-treated Vacutainer tubes. Ficoll-Paque density-gradient centrifugation was used to isolate PBMCs, with at least 6.5 million obtained per sample. Total RNA, at least 5 micrograms per sample, was extracted from PBMCs with Trizol reagent. Naive CD45RAhigh/CD27high T cell percentages were measured by flow cytometry on a PBMC aliquot from every donor. What the study reported, not specific to this receptor: Bulk unsorted PBMC profiling prevented conclusive comparison of naive and antigen-experienced compartments. The long-lived group showed more naive CD4+ T cells, fewer expanded clones and increased TCR diversity than the aged group, suggesting age selection. As age increased, observed TCR beta diversity per million T cells dropped in a roughly linear way, and a significant reduction was already evident by age 40. There was a strong correlation between observed TCR beta diversity and the percentage of naive T cells measured by flow cytometry. The CMV infection status of donors was not known, potentially confounding age-related changes in expanded clonotypes. Total diversity estimates from one million sequenced T cells were considered lower bounds and underestimates.

Library prep was done by 5' RACE. Sequencer: Illumina HiSeq 2500. A second PCR of roughly 6 to 12 cycles was run with a J-beta primer mix and a sample-barcoded 5' primer. A unique molecular identifier was introduced onto each TCR beta cDNA molecule by a template-switch 5' adaptor carrying 12 random nucleotides. Each sample yielded at least 3 million CDR3-containing paired-end reads. The Mint cDNA synthesis kit, primed by a TRBC-specific oligonucleotide, was used to synthesize first-strand cDNA from all RNA. Following uracil-DNA glycosylase treatment, all cDNA underwent a first 18-cycle PCR with the universal primers M1SS and BC2_uni_R. As for the original processing: Each sample was normalized by randomly selecting 1 million high-quality reads, each carrying a distinct molecular identifier. Reads with shared molecular identifiers were discarded instead of being binned into consensus sequences. MiTCR, with a Q25 quality threshold and the strictest error-elimination algorithm, was used for CDR3 identification, clonotype clustering and error correction. Lower-bound total TCR beta diversity was estimated with a nonparametric unseen species model using Euler transformation. TCRdb reanalyzed the raw reads on its own, using fastp at Q25 for trimming and MiXCR for clone calling, and kept in-frame beta chains. Rows are combined by CDR3 protein, so each entry shows the most common genes and DNA. The V and J calls follow TCRdb's processing rather than the paper's. Counted in this sample were approximately 770,000 distinct CDR3 sequences; over 45% of them appeared once. 22% of the sample comes from the top ten.

CDR1 and CDR2 are drawn from the germline V gene: MNHEY, SVGEGT. From its cysteine to its phenylalanine, the CDR3 spans 18 amino acids. Only CDR3 DNA remains: 54 bases, in frame from the first base. Germline trimming amounts to 6 bases on V and 8 bases on J, with 22 as the count of junction bases outside the gene matches. Sequenced material: blood. This sequence uses TRBV6-2 or TRBV6-3 and TRBJ2-1, with TRBD2 identical over 7 junction bases. The receptor was isolated from a man between 25 and 39 years old in good health. The CDR3 reads as follows: CASRRILPAGPDGHEQFF. At the DNA level, the sequence is TGTGCCAGCAGACGCATCCTCCCAGCGGGACCTGATGGTCATGAGCAGTTCTTC.